These 16 T cell receptor beta chains were all obtained from the same sample, sequenced in a study of blood T cell repertoires in COVID-19. The method was immunoSEQ multiplex PCR; TCRdb's version includes in-frame clones alone and lacks a portion of them. Of about 200,000 clones listed, about nine tenths are singletons. Sequences were obtained from peripheral blood. These receptors were taken from a man aged 40-55 years with acute or convalescent COVID-19.

This clone was detected once. The V and J genes are TRBV27 and TRBJ2-7; weak D call: TRBD1 (6 bases). CDR1 is MNHEY and CDR2 is SMNVEV in the germline V gene (reference sequence). The V end lost 8 bases, the J end lost 4 bases, and 18 bases lay between the germline ends. The CDR3 loop spans 14 amino acids. Written as DNA, the CDR3 is TGTGCCAGCGCTGCAGGGGAATTTTCTTACGAGCAGTACTTC. Translated, it gives CASAAGEFSYEQYF.

This chain connects TRBV9 to TRBJ2-5; 11 nucleotides align to TRBD2. The V and J ends lost 4 bases and 4 bases, in that order; junction bases with no gene match: 15. CDR1 and CDR2 from the germline V gene are SGDLS and YYNGEE. The CDR3 sequence is 18 residues long. The CDR3 nucleotides are TGTGCCAGCAGCCAGGGGGGGCTAGCGGGAGGATCGGGAGAGACCCAGTACTTC. Translated: CASSQGGLAGGSGETQYF.

V gene TRBV5-1 combines with J gene TRBJ1-1; TRBD1 is a possible D gene (6 bases). Trimming removed 4 bases at V and 0 bases at J, with 16 bases between. There are 16 residues in the CDR3. Per the germline V gene, CDR1 is SGHRS and CDR2 is YFSETQ. CDR3 nucleotide sequence: TGCGCCAGCAGCCACGGGGGGCAGAGAATGAACACTGAAGCTTTCTTT. Translation: CASSHGGQRMNTEAFF.

In DNA, the CDR3 is TGCGCCAGCAGCCGGAGGGGAGGGGGCACTGAAGCTTTCTTT. Encoded protein: CASSRRGGGTEAFF. This chain joins TRBV5-1 and TRBJ1-1; weak D call: TRBD1 (6 bases). Per germline, CDR1 SGHRS and CDR2 YFSETQ. CDR3 length: 14 residues. Trimming cost V 4 bases and J 4 bases, with 14 bases left between them. The full variable domain, its missing parts supplied by reference TRBV5-1 and TRBJ1-1, is KAGVTQTPRYLIKTRGQQVTLSCSPISGHRSVSWYQQTPGQGLQFLFEYFSETQRNKGNFPGRFSGRQFSNSRSEMNVSTLELGDSALYLCASSRRGGGTEAFFGQGTRLTVV.

The chain combines TRBV9 with TRBJ1-3; D possibly corresponds to TRBD1 (5 bases). CDR3 length: 16 residues. V shed 0 bases and J shed 5 bases, with 15 bases lying between them. CDR1 is SGDLS and CDR2 is YYNGEE in the germline V gene. The chain's CDR3 is CASSVETARTRNTIYF. DNA of the CDR3: TGTGCCAGCAGCGTAGAGACAGCCCGAACCCGAAACACCATATATTTT.

This sequence joins TRBV7-9 and TRBJ1-1; 7 bases line up with TRBD1. Germline assignment: CDR1 SEHNR and CDR2 FQNEAQ (reference sequence). The CDR3 extends over 13 amino acids. V was pared by 11 bases and J by 0 bases, with 6 bases of the junction left unmatched. The CDR3 spells CAGRDSMNTEAFF. The CDR3 coding sequence is TGTGCCGGAAGGGACAGTATGAACACTGAAGCTTTCTTT.

This chain connects TRBV19 to TRBJ1-1; possible D gene TRBD1, 5 bases. CDR3 size: 13 residues. Trimming removed 5 bases at V and 1 base at J, with 8 bases between. Germline V gene data show CDR1 as LNHDA and CDR2 as SQIVND (reference sequence). The CDR3 sequence: CASSQGTNTEAFF. The CDR3 nucleotides read TGTGCCAGTAGTCAGGGCACGAACACTGAAGCTTTCTTT.

The rearrangement links TRBV27 to TRBJ2-1, with D possibly being TRBD2 (6 bases). Germline V gene data show CDR1 as MNHEY and CDR2 as SMNVEV (reference sequence). Trimming removed 5 bases from V and 5 bases from J, with 13 bases in between. This CDR3 spans 14 amino acids. This chain's CDR3 is CASSVSGYDNEQFF. In nucleotides, the CDR3 is TGTGCCAGCAGTGTTAGCGGTTACGACAATGAGCAGTTCTTC.

V usage is TRBV10-1 and J usage is TRBJ2-7, with D tentatively TRBD1 (5 bases). Germline V gene lookup returns CDR1 WNHNN and CDR2 SYGVQD (reference sequence). The CDR3 totals 18 residues. Trimming left V 0 bases short and J 7 bases short, with 25 bases between. CDR3 protein: CASSESTTDRHHIGEQYF. The CDR3, as DNA: TGCGCCAGCAGTGAGTCGACGACAGACCGACACCATATAGGGGAGCAGTACTTC.

The gene calls are TRBV18 and TRBJ2-1; a possible D gene is TRBD1 (6 bases). The V end was cut by 6 bases, the J end by 2 bases, with 14 bases between. Germline V gives CDR1 KGHSH, CDR2 LQKENI. CDR3 length equals 15 residues. CDR3 sequence: CASSLGGTAYNEQFF. CDR3 DNA sequence: TGTGCCAGCTCCCTAGGGGGAACGGCCTACAATGAGCAGTTCTTC. Together with reference TRBV18 and TRBJ2-1, the CDR3 gives the full variable domain: NAGVMQNPRHLVRRRGQEARLRCSPMKGHSHVYWYRQLPEEGLKFMVYLQKENIIDESGMPKERFSAEFPKEGPSILRIQQVVRGDSAAYFCASSLGGTAYNEQFFGPGTRLTVL.

The chain combines TRBV6-5 with TRBJ2-7; 7 bases align to TRBD2. V was pared by 2 bases and J by 6 bases, with 4 bases of the junction left unmatched. Germline values: CDR1 MNHEY, CDR2 SVGAGI. The CDR3 sequence is 13 residues long. The CDR3 sequence: CASSYRERGEQYF. The DNA of the CDR3 is TGTGCCAGCAGTTACAGGGAGCGGGGCGAGCAGTACTTC.

The chain couples TRBV10-3 to TRBJ2-7, with 8 nucleotides matching TRBD1. V dropped 0 bases and J dropped 2; count of bases not matched to a gene: 3. The CDR3 runs to 15 residues. Germline V lookup: CDR1 ENHRY, CDR2 SYGVKD. For the CDR3, the DNA is TGTGCCATCAGTGAGTCGGGGACAGGACCCTACGAGCAGTACTTC. It codes for CAISESGTGPYEQYF.

The rearrangement links TRBV2 to TRBJ2-3; D unresolved. CDR3 length: 11 amino acids. CDR1 is SNHLY and CDR2 is FYNNEI in the germline V gene. The V gene lost 5 bases and the J gene lost 2 bases, with 2 bases spanning the gap. The CDR3 is CASSYTDTQYF. DNA of the CDR3: TGTGCCAGCAGTTACACAGATACGCAGTATTTT.

This clone was counted between two and nine times. The J gene is TRBJ2-1, the V gene TRBV12-3 or TRBV12-4; no reliable D call. Trimming removed 6 bases from V and 8 bases from J, with 11 bases in between. The CDR3 has 12 residues. In DNA form, the CDR3 reads TGTGCCAGCAGGTCCCCGTTCGATGAGCAGTTCTTC. Amino acids: CASRSPFDEQFF.

This clone was observed once. The chain links TRBV2 to TRBJ1-2; D not certain. Trimming removed 4 bases from V and 5 bases from J, with 8 bases in between. Per the germline V gene, CDR1 is SNHLY and CDR2 is FYNNEI. CDR3 length equals 12 residues. CDR3 nucleotides: TGTGCCAGCAGTGGCAGTGCTTATGGCTACACCTTC. Translation: CASSGSAYGYTF.

The rearrangement uses TRBV12-3 or TRBV12-4 and TRBJ1-2; no reliable D call. V shed 3 bases and J shed 4 bases, with 6 bases lying between them. CDR3 length: 12 amino acids. The CDR3 loop reads CASSFAGYGYTF. The CDR3 DNA is TGTGCCAGCAGTTTTGCAGGCTATGGCTACACCTTC.